This T cell receptor beta chain originates from a study of blood T cell repertoires in COVID-19. At the level of the study: Acute-phase and convalescent COVID-19 samples originated in the United States, Italy and Spain.

CDR3 length equals 17 residues. Per germline, CDR1 SGHDN and CDR2 FVKESK. V gave up 4 bases and J gave up 1 base; unmatched junction bases: 8. The repertoire was sequenced with immunoSEQ multiplex PCR; TCRdb's copy has only in-frame clones and lacks some. The sample carries 300,000 to 450,000 clones, more than 75% recorded once. Sequenced: peripheral blood. The source of this sequence is a woman aged 25-40 years with COVID-19, enrolled during active disease. The chain employs TRBV14 and TRBJ2-1, with 9 bases fitting TRBD2. For the CDR3, the DNA is TGTGCCAGCAGCCGTCAGGCTAGCGGGACTTCCTACAATGAGCAGTTCTTC. Translating gives CASSRQASGTSYNEQFF.